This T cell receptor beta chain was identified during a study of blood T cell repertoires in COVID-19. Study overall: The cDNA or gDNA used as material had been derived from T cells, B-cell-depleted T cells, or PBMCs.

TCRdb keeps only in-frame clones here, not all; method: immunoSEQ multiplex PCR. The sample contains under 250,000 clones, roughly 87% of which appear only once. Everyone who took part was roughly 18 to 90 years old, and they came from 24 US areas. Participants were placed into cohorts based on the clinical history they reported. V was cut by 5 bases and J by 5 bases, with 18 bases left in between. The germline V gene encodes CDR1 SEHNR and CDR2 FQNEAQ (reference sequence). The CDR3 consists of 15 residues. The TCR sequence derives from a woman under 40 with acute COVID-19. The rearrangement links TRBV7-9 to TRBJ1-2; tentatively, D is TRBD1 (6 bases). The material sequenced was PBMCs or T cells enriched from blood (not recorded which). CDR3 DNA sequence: TGTGCCAGCAGCCAAATCCTACAGGGTTCTTATGGCTACACCTTC. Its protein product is CASSQILQGSYGYTF.